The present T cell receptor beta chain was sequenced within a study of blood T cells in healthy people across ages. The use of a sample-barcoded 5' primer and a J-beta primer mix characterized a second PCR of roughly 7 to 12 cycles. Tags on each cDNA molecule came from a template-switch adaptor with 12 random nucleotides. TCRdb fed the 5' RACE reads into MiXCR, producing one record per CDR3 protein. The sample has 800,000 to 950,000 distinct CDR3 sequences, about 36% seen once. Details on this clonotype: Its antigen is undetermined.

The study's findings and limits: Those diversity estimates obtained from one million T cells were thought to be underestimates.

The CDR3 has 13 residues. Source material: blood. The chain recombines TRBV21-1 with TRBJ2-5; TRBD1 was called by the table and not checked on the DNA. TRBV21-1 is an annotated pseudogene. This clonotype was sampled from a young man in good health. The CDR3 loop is CTSSNLGGCEQYF. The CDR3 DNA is TGTACCAGCAGCAACCTAGGGGGCTGTGAGCAGTACTTC.